This T cell receptor (beta chain) emerged from a study of technical replicates of blood from several donors. Method: immunoSEQ multiplex PCR; TCRdb's copy keeps in-frame clones and lacks some. The data contain under 75,000 clones, over 85% of them singletons. The CDR3 contains 13 residues. Trimming took 6 bases from V and 4 from J, leaving 12 bases between them. Per the germline V gene, CDR1 is SEHNR and CDR2 is FQNEAQ (reference sequence). The V and J genes are TRBV7-9 and TRBJ1-2; D remains unclear. Sequences were obtained from T cells isolated from PBMCs. This clonotype was sampled from a human donor in good health. This CDR3 is CASRSDGLYGYTF. In nucleotides, the CDR3 is TGTGCCAGCAGGTCCGACGGACTCTATGGCTACACCTTC.